Below are 30 T cell receptor beta chains sequenced from a single sample in a study of spatial heterogeneity in lung cancer. The study's findings and limits: Tracking of tumor mutation counts was seen in expanded intratumoral alpha and beta TCR counts.

The time point is: sample taken at primary tumor resection. Their target antigens are unknown. TCRdb independently ran MiXCR on the 5' RACE reads; one entry per CDR3 protein. The table records 17,000 or so distinct CDR3 sequences, around 6.2% of them present only once. The source material was lung tumor tissue, sampled at surgery. The receptors derive from a male donor with early-stage non-small cell lung cancer.

This clonotype was observed many times. In a library made to pick up alpha chains, this beta chain is a stray read with a size that means little. The V gene is TRBV5-1, the J gene TRBJ1-1; D possibly corresponds to TRBD1 (6 bases). Trimming pared 0 bases from V and 1 base from J, leaving 13 bases between. Germline lookup yields CDR1 SGHRS and CDR2 YFSETQ. This CDR3 comprises 16 residues. The CDR3 DNA reads TGCGCCAGCAGCTTGGGGGGACGACAGGAGAACACTGAAGCTTTCTTT. The encoded protein is CASSLGGRQENTEAFF.

This clonotype was detected only a few times. The library was designed around alpha chains, so this beta chain is a stray read whose abundance carries little weight. The rearrangement uses TRBV24-1 and TRBJ2-5; 11 bases map to TRBD2. V dropped 3 bases and J dropped 0; count of bases not matched to a gene: 5. CDR1 is KGHDR, CDR2 SFDVKD, per germline. The CDR3 extends over 17 amino acids. The CDR3: CATSDPTSGGHQETQYF. The CDR3 DNA reads as TGTGCCACCAGTGATCCTACTAGCGGGGGACACCAAGAGACCCAGTACTTC.

This clonotype turned up a few times. Because the library targeted alpha chains, this beta chain is an off-target read whose size means little. The chain combines TRBV18 with TRBJ2-5; possibly TRBD1 or TRBD2 for D (5 bases each). This CDR3 is 14 amino acids long. The V gene lost 0 bases and the J gene lost 0 bases, with 5 bases spanning the gap. The germline V gene has CDR1 KGHSH and CDR2 LQKENI. The CDR3 nucleotides read TGTGCCAGCTCACCACCGGGACACCAAGAGACCCAGTACTTC. It codes for CASSPPGHQETQYF.

This clonotype was counted at least ten times. Because this beta chain is a stray read in a library intended to capture alpha chains, its abundance should not be given much weight. This chain connects TRBV18 to TRBJ2-1, with 8 bases identical to TRBD2. Germline V CDR1 and CDR2: KGHSH, LQKENI. V lost 2 bases, J lost 5 bases, and 2 bases stayed unmatched. CDR3 length: 14 amino acids. The CDR3 loop reads CASSPAGGDNEQFF. The CDR3 DNA reads TGTGCCAGCTCACCAGCGGGGGGTGACAATGAGCAGTTCTTC.

This clonotype was observed many times. This beta chain slipped into a library made for alpha chains as a stray read, so its size is not meaningful. The chain uses TRBV20-1 and TRBJ2-5; D is unclear. Trimming shortened V by 8 bases and J by 2 bases, and 21 bases separated the two germline ends. CDR1 and CDR2 (germline): DFQATT, SNEGSKA (reference sequence). The CDR3 consists of 15 residues. CDR3 loop: CSPVGSAALQETQYF. CDR3 DNA: TGCAGTCCTGTTGGGTCGGCAGCCCTACAAGAGACCCAGTACTTC.

This clonotype occurred many times. Since it is a stray read in a library aimed at alpha chains, this beta chain has a size that is not meaningful. V and J are TRBV20-1 and TRBJ2-7; 12 positions match TRBD2. V shed 1 base, J shed 7 bases, and the junction held 8 bases outside the gene matches. Germline V gene data show CDR1 as DFQATT and CDR2 as SNEGSKA (reference sequence). This CDR3 has 15 amino acids. The CDR3 DNA reads TGCAGTGCTAGAGCTATCCTGGGACTAGCGGGTGAGCAGTACTTC. Amino acids: CSARAILGLAGEQYF.

This clonotype was seen at least ten times. This beta chain lies outside the target of a library built for alpha chains; its clone size means little. V gene TRBV18 combines with J gene TRBJ2-5; D unresolved. CDR3 length equals 12 residues. The V gene lost 6 bases and the J gene lost 2 bases, with 7 bases spanning the gap. Germline loops: CDR1 KGHSH, CDR2 LQKENI. The chain's CDR3 is CASSPRQETQYF. CDR3 bases: TGTGCCAGCTCGCCCCGTCAAGAGACCCAGTACTTC.

This clonotype has ten or more counts. The library was prepared for alpha chains; this beta chain is a stray read, so its frequency means little. The V and J genes are TRBV6-5 and TRBJ1-1; D gene ambiguous. The CDR3 consists of 15 residues. Germline loops: CDR1 MNHEY, CDR2 SVGAGI. V was pared by 5 bases and J by 4 bases, with 17 bases between. The CDR3 loop is CASSDYRGGSTEAFF. CDR3 DNA sequence: TGTGCCAGCAGTGACTATAGAGGTGGTAGCACTGAAGCTTTCTTT.

This clonotype was counted at least ten times. Since it is a stray read in a library aimed at alpha chains, this beta chain has a size that is not meaningful. The chain combines TRBV7-2 with TRBJ2-7; 7 nucleotides match TRBD2. The germline CDR1 and CDR2 sequences are SGHTA and FQGNSA. The CDR3 is 12 residues long. V shed 3 bases, J shed 6 bases, and the junction held 2 bases outside the gene matches. The CDR3 is CASSLSSGEQYF. CDR3 sequence (DNA): TGTGCCAGCAGCTTGTCTAGCGGCGAGCAGTACTTC.

By sample share, this clonotype is medium-sized. In a library made to pick up alpha chains, this beta chain is a stray read with a size that means little. The chain links TRBV20-1 to TRBJ2-1; a weak D match, TRBD2 (5 bases). Germline CDR1 reads DFQATT; CDR2 reads SNEGSKA (reference sequence). The CDR3 is made up of 13 amino acids. Trimming pared 3 bases from V and 5 bases from J, leaving 11 bases between. CDR3 sequence: CSARSEGHNEQFF. Written as DNA, the CDR3 is TGCAGTGCTAGGTCTGAGGGTCACAATGAGCAGTTCTTC.

This clonotype was seen at least ten times. This beta chain turned up in a library designed for alpha chains; as an off-target read, its abundance says little. V gene TRBV5-1 combines with J gene TRBJ2-1; D perhaps matches TRBD1 (5 bases). V was clipped by 4 bases and J by 4 bases, with 15 bases between them. The V gene's germline CDR1 is SGHRS and CDR2 YFSETQ. CDR3 length: 15 amino acids. This CDR3 is CASSPGIGVYNEQFF. CDR3 DNA: TGCGCCAGCAGCCCCGGTATAGGGGTTTACAATGAGCAGTTCTTC. The whole variable domain, remainder taken from reference TRBV5-1 and TRBJ2-1, is KAGVTQTPRYLIKTRGQQVTLSCSPISGHRSVSWYQQTPGQGLQFLFEYFSETQRNKGNFPGRFSGRQFSNSRSEMNVSTLELGDSALYLCASSPGIGVYNEQFFGPGTRLTVL.

This clonotype has only a few counts. This beta chain is a stray sequence in a library constructed for alpha chains; its clone size is not meaningful. The V gene is TRBV4-3, the J gene TRBJ2-6; D not resolved. The CDR3 contains 16 residues. Germline CDR1 LGHNA, CDR2 YSLEER. The V and J ends lost 4 bases and 0 bases respectively, with 10 bases between them. The CDR3 sequence: CASSPSWGSGANVLTF. The CDR3 bases are TGCGCCAGCAGCCCGAGTTGGGGCTCTGGGGCCAACGTCCTGACTTTC.

The table lists this clonotype with many counts. Within a library made for alpha chains, this beta chain is off target, and its count is uninformative. J is TRBJ1-1 and V is TRBV4-3; D not resolved. The germline V gene has CDR1 LGHNA and CDR2 YSLEER. With 0 bases removed from V and 5 bases from J, the gap between germline ends came to 16 bases. There are 16 residues in the CDR3. CDR3 sequence: CASSQDYRTRGTEAFF. The CDR3 DNA sequence: TGCGCCAGCAGCCAAGATTACCGGACGAGAGGAACTGAAGCTTTCTTT.

This clonotype was seen many times. The library was prepared for alpha chains; this beta chain is a stray read, so its frequency means little. This chain joins TRBV20-1 and TRBJ2-4; the D gene is possibly TRBD2 (5 bases). In germline, CDR1 is DFQATT, CDR2 SNEGSKA (reference sequence). V dropped 1 base and J dropped 5 bases, with 15 bases sitting between them. CDR3 length: 15 residues. As DNA, the CDR3 is TGCAGTGCTAGAGCTTTGGCGGGCCAAGAAAACATTCAGTACTTC. As protein: CSARALAGQENIQYF.

This clonotype showed up many times. The library was built for alpha chains, so this beta chain is an off-target read and its size means little. The chain joins TRBV20-1 to TRBJ2-7; no clear D gene. Trimming shortened V by 3 bases and J by 3 bases, and 18 bases separated the two germline ends. CDR1 and CDR2 (germline): DFQATT, SNEGSKA (reference sequence). CDR3 length: 15 amino acids. Written as DNA, the CDR3 is TGCAGTGCTAGGGATGTTAAAAAGGATAACTACGAGCAGTACTTC. Protein: CSARDVKKDNYEQYF.

This clonotype has ten or more counts. Found in a library prepared for alpha chains, this beta chain is an off-target read, and its abundance has little meaning. The chain employs TRBV9 and TRBJ2-7, with 9 bases lining up with TRBD1. CDR3 size: 14 residues. V shed 3 bases and J 4 bases; nucleotides not matched to a gene: 5. In germline, CDR1 is SGDLS, CDR2 YYNGEE. CDR3 nucleotide sequence: TGTGCCAGCAGCGAGGGACAGGGCCTGTACGAGCAGTACTTC. Translating it yields CASSEGQGLYEQYF.

This clonotype was recorded many times. The library was prepared for alpha chains; this beta chain is a stray read, so its frequency means little. This chain uses TRBV20-1 with TRBJ1-2, with 10 bases lining up with TRBD1. The germline V gene encodes CDR1 DFQATT and CDR2 SNEGSKA (reference sequence). V gave up 6 bases and J gave up 5 bases; unmatched junction bases: 6. The CDR3 spans 13 residues. CDR3 amino acids: CSARDRGRYGYTF. As DNA, the CDR3 is TGCAGTGCGCGGGACAGGGGCCGGTATGGCTACACCTTC.

The table lists this clonotype with many counts. Since it is a stray read in a library aimed at alpha chains, this beta chain has a size that is not meaningful. The chain couples TRBV15 to TRBJ1-1; perhaps TRBD1 as D (5 bases). V shed 2 bases and J shed 4 bases, with 14 bases lying between them. The CDR3 extends over 15 amino acids. From germline, CDR1 is LNHNV and CDR2 YYDKDF (reference sequence). The CDR3 DNA reads TGTGCCACCAGCAGAACGCCCCAGGGTAGCACTGAAGCTTTCTTT. It is translated as CATSRTPQGSTEAFF.

This clonotype was observed many times. A library prepared for alpha chains yielded this beta chain as an off-target read; its size is of little meaning. As DNA, the CDR3 is TGTGCCAGCAGTGGACAGTATGGCTACACCTTC. It is translated as CASSGQYGYTF. J is TRBJ1-2 and V is TRBV6-1, with TRBD1 as a possible D gene (5 bases). The V end was cut by 4 bases, the J end by 5 bases, with 5 bases between. The CDR3 runs 11 residues. Per germline, CDR1 MNHNS and CDR2 SASEGT.

This clonotype was observed at least ten times. Within a library made for alpha chains, this beta chain is off target, and its count is uninformative. The gene calls are TRBV20-1 and TRBJ2-3; 10 bases align to TRBD2. Unmatched junction bases numbered 3, after V lost 1 base and J lost 2 bases. The CDR3 spans 15 residues. Germline V gene sequence: CDR1 DFQATT, CDR2 SNEGSKA (reference sequence). CDR3 nucleotide sequence: TGCAGTGCTAGAGGGACTAGCGGTGTCACAGATACGCAGTATTTT. Amino acids: CSARGTSGVTDTQYF.

This clonotype was recorded at least ten times. Within a library made for alpha chains, this beta chain is off target, and its count is uninformative. The chain has TRBV29-1 and TRBJ2-4, with unresolved D. Trimming cost V 0 bases and J 0 bases, with 3 bases left between them. The germline V gene has CDR1 SQVTM and CDR2 ANQGSEA. The CDR3 covers 13 residues. The CDR3 here is CSVEEGAKNIQYF. The CDR3 nucleotides read TGCAGCGTTGAAGAGGGAGCCAAAAACATTCAGTACTTC.

At least ten counts were recorded for this clonotype. This beta chain is an off-target read within a library intended for alpha chains, so its frequency means little. J is TRBJ2-3 and V is TRBV20-1; perhaps TRBD2 as D (6 bases). Trimming stripped 5 bases from V and 3 bases from J, with 12 bases between. The CDR3 totals 13 residues. In germline, CDR1 is DFQATT, CDR2 SNEGSKA (reference sequence). CDR3 sequence reads: CSAPGERTDTQYF. The CDR3, as DNA: TGCAGTGCTCCGGGAGAAAGGACAGATACGCAGTATTTT.

This clonotype has a count of ten or more. This beta chain slipped into a library made for alpha chains as a stray read, so its size is not meaningful. V and J are TRBV28 and TRBJ2-5; D is perhaps TRBD1 (8 bases). V gave up 6 bases and J gave up 1 base, with 15 bases separating them. CDR1 MDHEN and CDR2 SYDVKM come from the germline V gene. There are 15 residues in the CDR3. CDR3 amino acids: CASRGGDRLQETQYF. The DNA for the CDR3 is TGTGCCAGCAGGGGAGGGGACAGGCTCCAAGAGACCCAGTACTTC.

This clonotype was picked up many times. A library prepared for alpha chains yielded this beta chain as an off-target read; its size is of little meaning. Here the CDR3 reads CSARDSLSGNTIYF. The CDR3 DNA sequence: TGCAGTGCTCGGGACAGTTTATCTGGAAACACCATATATTTT. The V call is TRBV20-1, the J call TRBJ1-3; 7 nucleotides match TRBD1. This CDR3 contains 14 residues. V lost 5 bases and J lost 1; bases outside the gene matches: 5. Germline V lookup: CDR1 DFQATT, CDR2 SNEGSKA (reference sequence).

The sample holds many counts of this clonotype. The library was prepared for alpha chains; this beta chain is a stray read, so its frequency means little. The rearrangement joins TRBV10-3 to TRBJ2-4; tentatively, D is TRBD1 or TRBD2 (7 bases each). CDR1 and CDR2 from the germline V gene are ENHRY and SYGVKD. The CDR3 runs to 15 residues. Trimming left V 8 bases short and J 1 base short, with 15 bases between. This CDR3 is CAISRQGGAKNIQYF. The CDR3 region has the DNA TGTGCCATCTCCCGGCAGGGGGGGGCCAAAAACATTCAGTACTTC.

In this sample, this clonotype turned up many times. This beta chain was picked up by a library intended for alpha chains and is off target, so its count carries little meaning. The V call is TRBV2, the J call TRBJ2-4, with D perhaps TRBD1 or TRBD2 (5 bases each). Trimming removed 3 bases at V and 6 bases at J, with 15 bases between. The CDR3 contains 15 residues. Germline values: CDR1 SNHLY, CDR2 FYNNEI. DNA for the CDR3: TGTGCCAGCAGTGAGGTGTCGGCAGGGACAAACATTCAGTACTTC. Its protein product is CASSEVSAGTNIQYF.

At least ten counts were recorded for this clonotype. Within a library made for alpha chains, this beta chain is off target, and its count is uninformative. The chain employs TRBV27 and TRBJ2-1, with D maybe TRBD1 (5 bases). Trimming shortened V by 3 bases and J by 2 bases, and 11 bases separated the two germline ends. Germline lookup yields CDR1 MNHEY and CDR2 SMNVEV (reference sequence). This CDR3 is built from 15 residues. This chain's CDR3 is CASSLRTFTYNEQFF. Here the CDR3 DNA reads TGTGCCAGCAGTTTGAGGACATTCACCTACAATGAGCAGTTCTTC.

This clonotype was seen repeatedly, ten times or more. Within a library made for alpha chains, this beta chain is off target, and its count is uninformative. V usage is TRBV28 and J usage is TRBJ1-5; TRBD1 matches 9 bases. Trimming at V came to 6 bases and at J to 2 bases, leaving 5 bases not matched to a gene. Germline V gene lookup returns CDR1 MDHEN and CDR2 SYDVKM. The CDR3 consists of 15 residues. CDR3 in amino acids: CASRRTGAGNQPQHF. Here the CDR3 DNA reads TGTGCCAGCAGGAGGACAGGGGCCGGCAATCAGCCCCAGCATTTT.

In its sample, this clonotype ranks as medium-sized (0.01 to 0.1%). The library was designed around alpha chains, so this beta chain is a stray read whose abundance carries little weight. The chain employs TRBV20-1 and TRBJ2-7, with D hard to call. The length of the CDR3 is 15 residues. The V end was cut by 0 bases, the J end by 0 bases, with 12 bases between. Germline lookup yields CDR1 DFQATT and CDR2 SNEGSKA (reference sequence). CDR3: CSARDTALLSYEQYF. CDR3 in DNA: TGCAGTGCTAGAGATACAGCCCTGCTCTCCTACGAGCAGTACTTC.

This clonotype was counted many times. With the library built for alpha chains, this beta chain is off target and its frequency is not meaningful. The rearrangement links TRBV7-2 to TRBJ2-4; no firm D call. The CDR3 totals 16 residues. The germline V and J ends were trimmed by 4 bases and 1 base, with 14 bases remaining between them. Per the germline V gene, CDR1 is SGHTA and CDR2 is FQGNSA. DNA of the CDR3: TGTGCCAGCAGCTACTACAGCAATAGGGCCAAAAACATTCAGTACTTC. It translates to CASSYYSNRAKNIQYF. The complete variable domain, with remaining parts taken from reference TRBV7-2 and TRBJ2-4, reads GAGVSQSPSNKVTEKGKDVELRCDPISGHTALYWYRQSLGQGLEFLIYFQGNSAPDKSGLPSDRFSAERTGGSVSTLTIQRTQQEDSAVYLCASSYYSNRAKNIQYFGAGTRLSVL.